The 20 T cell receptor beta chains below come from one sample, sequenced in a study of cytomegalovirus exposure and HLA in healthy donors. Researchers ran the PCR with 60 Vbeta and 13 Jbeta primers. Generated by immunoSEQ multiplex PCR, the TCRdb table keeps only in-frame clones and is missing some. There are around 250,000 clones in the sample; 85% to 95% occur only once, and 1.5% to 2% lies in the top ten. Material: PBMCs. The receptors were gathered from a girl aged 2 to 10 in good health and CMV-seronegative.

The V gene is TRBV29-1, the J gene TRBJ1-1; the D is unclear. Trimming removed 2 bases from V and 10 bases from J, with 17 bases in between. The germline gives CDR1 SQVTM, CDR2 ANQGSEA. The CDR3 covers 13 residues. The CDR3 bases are TGCAGCGTTGAATTTAAACCGGGGAATGGAGCTTTCTTT. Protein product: CSVEFKPGNGAFF.

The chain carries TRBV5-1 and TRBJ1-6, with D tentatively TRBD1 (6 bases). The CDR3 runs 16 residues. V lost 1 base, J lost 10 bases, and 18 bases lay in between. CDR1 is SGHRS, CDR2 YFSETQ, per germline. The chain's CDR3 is CASSLKVRGTNSPLHF. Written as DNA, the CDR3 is TGCGCCAGCAGCTTGAAGGTGCGGGGGACAAACTCACCCCTCCACTTT.

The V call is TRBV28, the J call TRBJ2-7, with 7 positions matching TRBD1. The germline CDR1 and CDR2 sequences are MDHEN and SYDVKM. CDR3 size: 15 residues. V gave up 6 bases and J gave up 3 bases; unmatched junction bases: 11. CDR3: CASRLTGKKDYEQYF. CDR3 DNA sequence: TGTGCCAGCAGACTGACAGGGAAAAAGGACTACGAGCAGTACTTC.

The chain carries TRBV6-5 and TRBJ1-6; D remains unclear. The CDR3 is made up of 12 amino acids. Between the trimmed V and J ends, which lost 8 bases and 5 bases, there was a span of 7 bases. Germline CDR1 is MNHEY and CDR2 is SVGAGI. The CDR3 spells CASRENNSPLHF. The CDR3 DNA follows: TGTGCCAGCCGGGAAAATAATTCACCCCTCCACTTT.

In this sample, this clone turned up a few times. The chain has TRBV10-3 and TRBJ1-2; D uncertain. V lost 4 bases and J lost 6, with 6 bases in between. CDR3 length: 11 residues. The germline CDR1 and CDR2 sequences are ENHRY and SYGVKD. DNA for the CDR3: TGTGCCATCAGTGTCCCCGATGGCTACACCTTC. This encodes CAISVPDGYTF.

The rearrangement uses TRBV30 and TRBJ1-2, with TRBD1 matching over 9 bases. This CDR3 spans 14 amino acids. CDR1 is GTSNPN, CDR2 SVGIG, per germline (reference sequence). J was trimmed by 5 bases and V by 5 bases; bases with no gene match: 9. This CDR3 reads CAWDQQGALYGYTF. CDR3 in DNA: TGTGCCTGGGACCAACAGGGGGCGTTGTATGGCTACACCTTC. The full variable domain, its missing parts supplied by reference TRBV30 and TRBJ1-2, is SQTIHQWPATLVQPVGSPLSLECTVEGTSNPNLYWYRQAAGRGLQLLFYSVGIGQISSEVPQNLSASRPQDRQFILSSKKLLLSDSGFYLCAWDQQGALYGYTFGSGTRLTVV.

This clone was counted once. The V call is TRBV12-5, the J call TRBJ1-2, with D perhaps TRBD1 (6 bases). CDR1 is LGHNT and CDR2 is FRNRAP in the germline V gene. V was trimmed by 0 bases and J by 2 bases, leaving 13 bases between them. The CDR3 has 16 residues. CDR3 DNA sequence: TGTGCTAGTGGTTTGGTAATCGGACAGCCCAACTATGGCTACACCTTC. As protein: CASGLVIGQPNYGYTF.

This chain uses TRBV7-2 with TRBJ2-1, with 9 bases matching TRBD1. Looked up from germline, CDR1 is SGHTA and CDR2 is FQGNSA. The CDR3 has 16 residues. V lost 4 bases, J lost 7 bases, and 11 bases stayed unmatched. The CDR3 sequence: CASSSGIGTGINEQFF. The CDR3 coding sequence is TGTGCCAGCAGCTCAGGGATCGGGACAGGGATTAATGAGCAGTTCTTC. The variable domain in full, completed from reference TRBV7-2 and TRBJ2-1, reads GAGVSQSPSNKVTEKGKDVELRCDPISGHTALYWYRQSLGQGLEFLIYFQGNSAPDKSGLPSDRFSAERTGGSVSTLTIQRTQQEDSAVYLCASSSGIGTGINEQFFGPGTRLTVL.

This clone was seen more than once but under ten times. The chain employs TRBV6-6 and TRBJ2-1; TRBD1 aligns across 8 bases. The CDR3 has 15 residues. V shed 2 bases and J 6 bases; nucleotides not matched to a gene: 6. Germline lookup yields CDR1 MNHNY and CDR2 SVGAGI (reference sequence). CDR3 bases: TGTGCCAGCAGTTACAACAGGGGGACAGGCAATGAGCAGTTCTTC. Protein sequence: CASSYNRGTGNEQFF.

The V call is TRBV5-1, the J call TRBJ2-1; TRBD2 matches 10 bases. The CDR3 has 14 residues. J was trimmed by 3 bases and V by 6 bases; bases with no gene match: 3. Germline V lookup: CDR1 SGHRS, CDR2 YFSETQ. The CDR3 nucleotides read TGCGCCAGCAAAGGACTAGCGGACTACAATGAGCAGTTCTTC. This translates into CASKGLADYNEQFF.

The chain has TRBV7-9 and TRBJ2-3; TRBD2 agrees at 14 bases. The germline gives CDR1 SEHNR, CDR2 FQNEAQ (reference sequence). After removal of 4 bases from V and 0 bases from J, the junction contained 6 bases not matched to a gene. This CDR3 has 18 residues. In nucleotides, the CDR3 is TGTGCCAGCAGCTCCGGGACTAGCGGGAGACCGAGCACAGATACGCAGTATTTT. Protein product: CASSSGTSGRPSTDTQYF.

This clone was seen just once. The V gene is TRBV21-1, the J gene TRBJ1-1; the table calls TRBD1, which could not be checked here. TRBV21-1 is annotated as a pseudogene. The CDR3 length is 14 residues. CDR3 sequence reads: CASSKNIGGVGAFF. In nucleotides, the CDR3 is TGTGCCAGCAGCAAAAATATAGGGGGCGTTGGGGCTTTCTTT.

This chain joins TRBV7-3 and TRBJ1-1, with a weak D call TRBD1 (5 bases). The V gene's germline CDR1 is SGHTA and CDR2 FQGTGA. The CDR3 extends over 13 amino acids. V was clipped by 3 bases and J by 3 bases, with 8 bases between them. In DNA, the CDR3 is TGTGCCAGCAGCTTTCAGGGCGACACTGAAGCTTTCTTT. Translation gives CASSFQGDTEAFF.

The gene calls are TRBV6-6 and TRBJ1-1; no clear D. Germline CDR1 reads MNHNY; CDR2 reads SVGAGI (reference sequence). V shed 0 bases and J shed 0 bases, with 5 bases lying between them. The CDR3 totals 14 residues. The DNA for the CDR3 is TGTGCCAGCAGTTACTCCGTCTTGAACACTGAAGCTTTCTTT. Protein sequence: CASSYSVLNTEAFF.

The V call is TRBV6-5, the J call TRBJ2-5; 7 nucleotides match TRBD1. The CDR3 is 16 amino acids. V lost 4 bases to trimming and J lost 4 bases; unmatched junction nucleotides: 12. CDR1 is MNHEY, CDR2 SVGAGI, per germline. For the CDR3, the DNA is TGTGCCAGCAGTTCCCTAAGCAGGGGGATAGTAGAGACCCAGTACTTC. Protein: CASSSLSRGIVETQYF.

CDR3 coding DNA: TGCGCCAGCAGCACGACAATAGCGGGAGGTGAAAATGAGCAGTTCTTC. Protein product: CASSTTIAGGENEQFF. The chain joins TRBV5-1 to TRBJ2-1; 10 bases align to TRBD2. The CDR3 has 16 residues. In germline, CDR1 is SGHRS, CDR2 YFSETQ. The V gene end was trimmed by 4 bases and the J gene end by 7 bases; junction bases not matched to a gene: 11.

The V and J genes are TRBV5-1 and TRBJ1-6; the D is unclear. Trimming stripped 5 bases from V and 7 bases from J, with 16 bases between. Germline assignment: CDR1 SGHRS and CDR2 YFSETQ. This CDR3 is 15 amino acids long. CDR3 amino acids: CASRTHGGLNSPLHF. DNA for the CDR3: TGCGCCAGCAGAACCCATGGTGGCCTCAATTCACCCCTCCACTTT.

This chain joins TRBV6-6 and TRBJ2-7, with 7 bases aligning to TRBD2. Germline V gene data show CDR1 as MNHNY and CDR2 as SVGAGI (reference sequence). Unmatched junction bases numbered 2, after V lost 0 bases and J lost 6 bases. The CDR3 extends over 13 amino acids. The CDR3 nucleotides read TGTGCCAGCAGTTACTCTGGGGGGGGCGAGCAGTACTTC. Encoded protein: CASSYSGGGEQYF.

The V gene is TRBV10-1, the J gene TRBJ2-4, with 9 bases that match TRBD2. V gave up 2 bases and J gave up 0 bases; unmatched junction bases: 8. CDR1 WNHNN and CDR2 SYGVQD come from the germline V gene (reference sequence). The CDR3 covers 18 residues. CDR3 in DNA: TGCGCCAGCAGTGAGCCGCGAGCGGGAGGACTAGCCAAAAACATTCAGTACTTC. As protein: CASSEPRAGGLAKNIQYF.

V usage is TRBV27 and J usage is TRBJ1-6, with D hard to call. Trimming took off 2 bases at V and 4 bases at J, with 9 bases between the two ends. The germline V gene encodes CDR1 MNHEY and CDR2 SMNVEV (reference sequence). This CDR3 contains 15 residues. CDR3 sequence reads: CASSLTTEYNSPLHF. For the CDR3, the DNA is TGTGCCAGCAGTTTAACCACAGAATATAATTCACCCCTCCACTTT.